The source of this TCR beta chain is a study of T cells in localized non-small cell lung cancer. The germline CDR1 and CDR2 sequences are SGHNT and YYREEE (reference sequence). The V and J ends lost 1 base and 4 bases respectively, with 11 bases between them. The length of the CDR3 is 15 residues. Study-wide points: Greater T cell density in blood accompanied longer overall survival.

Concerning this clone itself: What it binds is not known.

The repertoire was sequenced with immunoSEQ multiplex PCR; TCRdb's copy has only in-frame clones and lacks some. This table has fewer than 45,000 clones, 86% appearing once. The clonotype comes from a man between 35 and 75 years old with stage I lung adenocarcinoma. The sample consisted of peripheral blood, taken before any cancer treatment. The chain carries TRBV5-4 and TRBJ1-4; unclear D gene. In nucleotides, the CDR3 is TGTGCCAGCAGCTTGTTCGCGGGCTTTAATGAAAAACTGTTTTTT. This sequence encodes CASSLFAGFNEKLFF.